The 15 T cell receptor beta chains below come from one sample, sequenced in a study of blood T cell repertoires in COVID-19. Method: immunoSEQ multiplex PCR; TCRdb's copy keeps in-frame clones and lacks some. Among under 250,000 clones listed, approximately 80% were seen once. The sequencing input was PBMCs or T cells enriched from blood (not recorded which). These receptors came from a man aged 25 to 40 with acute COVID-19.

CDR3 nucleotide sequence: TGTGCCAGCAGCTCACAGGCAAACATTCAGTACTTC. Translation gives CASSSQANIQYF. The chain has TRBV7-2 and TRBJ2-4; tentative D call: TRBD1 (5 bases). This CDR3 spans 12 amino acids. The germline V gene encodes CDR1 SGHTA and CDR2 FQGNSA. Deletions cut 4 bases from V and 6 bases from J, with 7 bases between.

The chain is built from TRBV20-1 and TRBJ2-7, with unresolved D. CDR1 is DFQATT, CDR2 SNEGSKA, per germline (reference sequence). This CDR3 has 10 residues. Trimming cost V 5 bases and J 3 bases, with 5 bases left between them. CDR3 DNA: TGCAGTGCTTTAAACTACGAGCAGTACTTC. Its translation is CSALNYEQYF.

This chain links TRBV27 with TRBJ1-1; D gene unclear. CDR3 size: 15 residues. V was pared by 4 bases and J by 2 bases, with 14 bases between. Germline V CDR1 and CDR2: MNHEY, SMNVEV (reference sequence). The chain's CDR3 is CASSYNPGANTEAFF. The DNA of the CDR3 is TGTGCCAGCAGTTACAACCCGGGAGCAAACACTGAAGCTTTCTTT.

The CDR3 nucleotides are TGTGTCAGAAGCTTAGGTCGGGACAGGGGTCGGCACGAGCAGTACTTC. Translating it yields CVRSLGRDRGRHEQYF. This chain links TRBV7-5 with TRBJ2-7; the DNA was not compared with TRBD1, the D call given in the table. TRBV7-5 is noted as a pseudogene. CDR3 size: 16 residues.

This chain connects TRBV6-6 to TRBJ1-2; 11 nucleotides line up with TRBD1. The trim removed 8 bases at V and 8 bases at J, leaving 10 bases unmatched. CDR3 length: 14 amino acids. Per germline, CDR1 MNHNY and CDR2 SVGAGI (reference sequence). For the CDR3, the DNA is TGTGCCAGCGCCGGGACAGGGGGTCGGTACGGCTACACCTTC. It is translated as CASAGTGGRYGYTF.

This clone is a singleton in its sample. The chain uses TRBV9 and TRBJ2-2, with D perhaps matching TRBD2 (5 bases). Germline CDR1 reads SGDLS; CDR2 reads YYNGEE. The CDR3 loop spans 15 amino acids. The ends were cut back, 5 bases at V and 4 bases at J, with 15 bases in the middle. CDR3 coding DNA: TGTGCCAGCAGTTATGCGGGTCGAGGCACCGGGGAGCTGTTTTTT. Protein sequence: CASSYAGRGTGELFF.

The chain carries TRBV10-3 and TRBJ1-3; 9 bases are shared with TRBD1. J gave up 7 bases and V 8 bases, and 9 bases lay outside the gene matches. CDR1 and CDR2 from the germline V gene are ENHRY and SYGVKD. This CDR3 contains 14 residues. The DNA for the CDR3 is TGTGCCATCGTGCGAGGACAGGGGTATAACACCATATATTTT. Its protein product is CAIVRGQGYNTIYF.

This rearrangement joins TRBV10-2 to TRBJ2-2; D is uncertain. V was pared by 0 bases and J by 5 bases, with 4 bases between. This CDR3 has 13 residues. The germline gives CDR1 WSHSY, CDR2 SAAADI. The CDR3 loop is CASSESRTGELFF. The DNA of the CDR3 is TGCGCCAGCAGTGAGTCACGGACCGGGGAGCTGTTTTTT.

This clone was found once. V is TRBV3-1 (or the pseudogene TRBV3-2) and J is TRBJ1-6; D is unresolved. The CDR3 runs to 15 residues. V was cut by 4 bases and J by 0 bases, with 7 bases left in between. CDR1 and CDR2 from the germline V gene are LGHDT and YNNKEL (reference sequence). The CDR3 spells CASSPISSYNSPLHF. The DNA of the CDR3 is TGTGCCAGCAGCCCTATAAGCTCCTATAATTCACCCCTCCACTTT.

The CDR3 is CASSTDRDRVSNQPQHF. The DNA for the CDR3 is TGTGCCAGCAGTACCGACAGGGACCGGGTCAGCAATCAGCCCCAGCATTTT. The chain is built from TRBV27 and TRBJ1-5; 7 nucleotides agree with TRBD1. The CDR3 loop spans 17 amino acids. V dropped 5 bases and J dropped 1; count of bases not matched to a gene: 11. Germline loops: CDR1 MNHEY, CDR2 SMNVEV (reference sequence).

The chain is built from TRBV19 and TRBJ1-6, with 11 bases lining up with TRBD1. The CDR3 runs to 14 residues. The V segment lost 5 bases and the J segment 10 bases; nucleotides outside the gene matches: 4. The germline V gene encodes CDR1 LNHDA and CDR2 SQIVND (reference sequence). The CDR3 DNA reads as TGTGCCAGTAGTGGAGGGACAGGGGGATCACCCCTCCACTTT. Translation gives CASSGGTGGSPLHF. Variable domain in full (rest from reference TRBV19 and TRBJ1-6): DGGITQSPKYLFRKEGQNVTLSCEQNLNHDAMYWYRQDPGQGLRLIYYSQIVNDFQKGDIAEGYSVSREKKESFPLTVTSAQKNPTAFYLCASSGGTGGSPLHFGNGTRLTVT.

The table lists this clone with a count of one. The CDR3 DNA reads TGTGCCAGCAGCGGCAGGGTCGATAACACTGAAGCTTTCTTT. This encodes CASSGRVDNTEAFF. The rearrangement links TRBV9 to TRBJ1-1; TRBD1 is a possible D gene (5 bases). The CDR3 consists of 14 residues. The germline V gene encodes CDR1 SGDLS and CDR2 YYNGEE. Trimming removed 3 bases at V and 2 bases at J, with 11 bases between. Looking up the rest from reference TRBV9 and TRBJ1-1 gives the full variable domain: DSGVTQTPKHLITATGQRVTLRCSPRSGDLSVYWYQQSLDQGLQFLIQYYNGEERAKGNILERFSAQQFPDLHSELNLSSLELGDSALYFCASSGRVDNTEAFFGQGTRLTVV.

The chain has TRBV2 and TRBJ2-5; 8 bases are shared with TRBD2. This CDR3 spans 15 amino acids. Germline V lookup: CDR1 SNHLY, CDR2 FYNNEI. The trim removed 5 bases at V and 3 bases at J, leaving 8 bases unmatched. CDR3 DNA: TGTGCCAGCAGTCTTCTAGCGGGTACAAAAGAGACCCAGTACTTC. Its translation: CASSLLAGTKETQYF.

V gene TRBV6-5 combines with J gene TRBJ2-6; the match to TRBD1 covers 9 bases. Losses at the gene ends were 6 bases for V and 4 bases for J; bases not matched to a gene: 4. The CDR3 totals 15 residues. Germline CDR1 is MNHEY and CDR2 is SVGAGI. The chain's CDR3 is CASRGTGTGANVLTF. Written as DNA, the CDR3 is TGTGCCAGCAGGGGGACAGGGACCGGGGCCAACGTCCTGACTTTC.

This clone occurred a few times. V gene TRBV10-3 combines with J gene TRBJ1-2, with D possibly TRBD1 on 6 matching bases. CDR3 size: 13 residues. Trimming shortened V by 3 bases and J by 7 bases, and 12 bases separated the two germline ends. Germline lookup yields CDR1 ENHRY and CDR2 SYGVKD. The CDR3 spells CAISDPTGSGYTF. As DNA, the CDR3 is TGTGCCATCAGTGACCCTACAGGGTCTGGCTACACCTTC.